This TCR beta chain was observed in a study of blood T cell repertoires in COVID-19. On the study more broadly: COVID-19 samples from acute and convalescent phases originated in the United States, Italy and Spain. T cells, B-cell-depleted T cells, or PBMCs supplied cDNA or gDNA.

V lost 8 bases and J lost 6; bases outside the gene matches: 9. The CDR3 is made up of 13 amino acids. Methods used by the authors: Amplification of reference gene primers was used by the study to estimate nucleated cell counts. Libraries were prepared by immunoSEQ multiplex PCR; TCRdb keeps only in-frame clonotypes and omits some of them. D and trimming were read from the DNA, whereas the V and J calls and clone size are those reported in that table. The data contain around 280,000 clones, around 87% of them singletons. The source material was peripheral blood. The chain joins TRBV12-3 or TRBV12-4 to TRBJ2-7, with 8 nucleotides matching TRBD1. The TCR was taken from a man aged 70-80 years with acute or convalescent COVID-19. CDR3 sequence reads: CASATDRVFEQYF. The CDR3 DNA is TGTGCCAGCGCTACGGACAGGGTTTTCGAGCAGTACTTC.